The rows below give T cell receptor beta chains drawn from one sample of a study of molecular identifiers for immune sequencing clone quantification. TCRdb processed the PCR reads anew with MiXCR; each CDR3 protein has one entry. The sample has about 640,000 distinct CDR3 sequences, 20% seen once. What was sequenced was naive CD8+ T cells from blood, with Jurkat cell RNA spiked in. The receptors here all came from a human donor in good health. Some libraries in this study had Jurkat cell RNA spiked in. The CDR3 runs from the conserved cysteine through the conserved F or W. A D gene is named only where the DNA matches it firmly. Expanded clones are given a class, and other clones once, few, many or no size at all.

length	V	size	J	D	DNA	CDR3
13	TRBV28	many	TRBJ2-7	NA	TGTGCCAGCAGTAGGACTGCCTGGGACGAGCAGTACTTC	CASSRTAWDEQYF
14	TRBV19	NA	TRBJ2-7	NA	TGTGCCAGTAGTCCAACCCCCCTTCTTTACGAGCAGTACTTC	CASSPTPLLYEQYF
11	TRBV9	few	TRBJ2-2	NA	TGTGCCAGCAGCGGGGTCGGGGAGCTGTTTTTT	CASSGVGELFF
14	TRBV6-5	many	TRBJ1-5	NA	TGTGCCAGCAGGGGCAGGGGATGGGATCAGCCCCAGCATTTT	CASRGRGWDQPQHF
14	TRBV20-1	NA	TRBJ2-7	TRBD2	TGCAGTGTTATAGCGGGACTAAGTACCTACGAGCAGTACTTC	CSVIAGLSTYEQYF
17	TRBV7-8	NA	TRBJ2-3	TRBD1	TGTGCCAGCAGCCCCCCCCTGACAGGGCCTAGCACAGATACGCAGTATTTT	CASSPPLTGPSTDTQYF
15	TRBV11-2	many	TRBJ2-3	TRBD2	TGTGCCAGCAGCTTTAGCGGGGGGGCCACAGATACGCAGTATTTT	CASSFSGGATDTQYF
12	TRBV5-1	many	TRBJ2-1	NA	TGCGCCAGCAGGGAGGGAGGCAATGAGCAGTTCTTC	CASREGGNEQFF
18	TRBV4-3	few	TRBJ1-6	NA	TGCGCCAGCAGCCAAGGCTCCCCAGGGAGCTCCTATAATTCACCCCTCCACTTT	CASSQGSPGSSYNSPLHF
16	TRBV5-3	NA	TRBJ2-2	TRBD2	TGTGCCAGAAGACCCAGGACTAGCTGGAACACCGGGGAGCTGTTTTTT	CARRPRTSWNTGELFF